Presented here are 11 T cell receptor beta chains from one specimen sequenced in a study. Sequencing used immunoSEQ multiplex PCR; TCRdb keeps in-frame clones, though not all of them. The sample carries approximately 50,000 clones, roughly 93% recorded once. What was sequenced was PBMCs. The receptor set was obtained from a man aged 35 to 55 with rheumatoid arthritis.

CDR3 region: CASSWTVAPDEKLFF. CDR3 sequence (DNA): TGTGCCAGCAGTTGGACAGTGGCCCCTGATGAAAAACTGTTTTTT. This rearrangement joins TRBV28 to TRBJ1-4; tentative D call: TRBD1 (6 bases). Trimming cost V 4 bases and J 6 bases, with 15 bases left between them. Germline loops: CDR1 MDHEN, CDR2 SYDVKM. This CDR3 region has 15 residues.

This clone showed up just once. The rearrangement joins TRBV10-3 to TRBJ1-1; D call uncertain. The germline gives CDR1 ENHRY, CDR2 SYGVKD. This CDR3 is built from 12 residues. Trimming shortened V by 6 bases and J by 0 bases, and 5 bases separated the two germline ends. CDR3 sequence: CAISAVNTEAFF. The CDR3 region has the DNA TGTGCCATCAGCGCAGTGAACACTGAAGCTTTCTTT.

The J gene is TRBJ2-7, the V gene TRBV27; D call uncertain. The germline CDR1 and CDR2 sequences are MNHEY and SMNVEV (reference sequence). The V gene lost 0 bases and the J gene lost 4 bases, with 13 bases spanning the gap. This CDR3 has 15 residues. CDR3 loop: CASSLSTVALYEQYF. Written as DNA, the CDR3 is TGTGCCAGCAGTTTATCGACGGTAGCTCTTTACGAGCAGTACTTC.

J is TRBJ2-1 and V is TRBV5-1, with TRBD2 matching 7 bases. The CDR3 length is 16 residues. From germline, CDR1 is SGHRS and CDR2 YFSETQ. V shed 4 bases, J shed 10 bases, and the junction held 17 bases outside the gene matches. This chain's CDR3 is CASSDPGTTVIGEQFF. The CDR3 DNA follows: TGCGCCAGCAGCGACCCCGGGACTACCGTGATCGGGGAGCAGTTCTTC. Using reference TRBV5-1 and TRBJ2-1 for the parts outside the CDR3, the full variable domain is KAGVTQTPRYLIKTRGQQVTLSCSPISGHRSVSWYQQTPGQGLQFLFEYFSETQRNKGNFPGRFSGRQFSNSRSEMNVSTLELGDSALYLCASSDPGTTVIGEQFFGPGTRLTVL.

The CDR3 protein is CAWSVGGSEAFF. Written as DNA, the CDR3 is TGTGCCTGGAGTGTCGGGGGCTCTGAAGCTTTCTTT. This sequence joins TRBV30 and TRBJ1-1; D perhaps matches TRBD1 (6 bases). With 0 bases removed from V and 6 bases from J, the gap between germline ends came to 8 bases. From germline, CDR1 is GTSNPN and CDR2 SVGIG (reference sequence). The CDR3 sequence is 12 residues long.

The CDR3 region has the DNA TGTGCCAGCAGGCCCTTGCGGAACATTCAGTACTTC. Its translation is CASRPLRNIQYF. The chain recombines TRBV7-8 with TRBJ2-4; no firm D call. CDR1 SGHVS and CDR2 FQNEAQ come from the germline V gene. The CDR3 totals 12 residues. V lost 6 bases, J lost 7 bases, and 10 bases lay in between.

In this sample, this clone turned up a few times. The chain combines TRBV6-5 with TRBJ2-2, with D uncertain. Germline lookup yields CDR1 MNHEY and CDR2 SVGAGI. This CDR3 contains 14 residues. V lost 5 bases and J lost 3, with 10 bases in between. The CDR3 is CASSRQRYTGELFF. In nucleotides, the CDR3 is TGTGCCAGCAGTCGCCAAAGATACACCGGGGAGCTGTTTTTT.

This chain uses TRBV12-5 with TRBJ2-4, with D tentatively TRBD1 (5 bases). The length of the CDR3 is 12 residues. CDR1 LGHNT and CDR2 FRNRAP come from the germline V gene. V lost 7 bases and J 4 bases, leaving 8 bases between the germline ends. The CDR3 bases are TGTGCTAGTGCGACAGTGAAAAACATTCAGTACTTC. This codes for CASATVKNIQYF.

The chain joins TRBV3-1 (or the pseudogene TRBV3-2) to TRBJ2-7; the D gene could be TRBD1 or TRBD2 (5 bases each). Trimming pared 7 bases from V and 4 bases from J, leaving 11 bases between. CDR1 LGHDT and CDR2 YNNKEL come from the germline V gene (reference sequence). This CDR3 contains 12 residues. The CDR3 sequence is CASNGADYEQYF. The CDR3 DNA reads as TGTGCCAGCAACGGGGCAGATTACGAGCAGTACTTC.

V usage is TRBV18 and J usage is TRBJ1-5, with D hard to call. Trimming left V 4 bases short and J 2 bases short, with 12 bases between. CDR3 length: 15 residues. CDR1 and CDR2 from the germline V gene are KGHSH and LQKENI. For the CDR3, the DNA is TGTGCCAGCTCACGCGAAACGTCTGGCAATCAGCCCCAGCATTTT. Translating it yields CASSRETSGNQPQHF.

The V call is TRBV18, the J call TRBJ1-3; a possible D gene is TRBD1 (6 bases). The CDR3 length is 15 residues. Germline V gene lookup returns CDR1 KGHSH and CDR2 LQKENI. V lost 0 bases, J lost 2 bases, and 8 bases lay in between. The CDR3: CASSPPGGPGNTIYF. Written as DNA, the CDR3 is TGTGCCAGCTCACCACCGGGGGGGCCTGGAAACACCATATATTTT.